One sample yielded the 21 T cell receptor beta chains listed below, sequenced in a study of T cells in Graves' hyperthyroidism and ophthalmopathy. Amplification of TCR beta CDR3 regions used RNA as the template. Initially, a first-round RT-PCR of the TCR CDR3 employed the HTBI primer set. Using its own MiXCR run on the multiplex PCR reads, TCRdb lists one record per CDR3 protein. Found here are about 410,000 distinct CDR3 sequences, 14% to 15% of them singletons; the top ten hold less than 15%. Sequenced: blood. The receptors were sampled from a young man with Graves' ophthalmopathy.

This sequence joins TRBV7-2 and TRBJ2-1; 7 bases align to TRBD2. Looked up from germline, CDR1 is SGHTA and CDR2 is FQGNSA. V lost 5 bases to trimming and J lost 9 bases; unmatched junction nucleotides: 13. The CDR3 contains 15 residues. The CDR3 loop reads CASSTSATSLREQFF. CDR3 bases: TGTGCCAGCAGCACCTCCGCGACTAGCCTCCGTGAGCAGTTCTTC.

This clonotype was recorded at least ten times. The J gene is TRBJ2-7, the V gene TRBV5-8; the match to TRBD2 covers 11 bases. The CDR3 covers 15 residues. Trimming cost V 3 bases and J 2 bases; bases outside gene matches: 4. Germline values: CDR1 SGHTS, CDR2 YDEGEE. CDR3 sequence: CASSSSSGGPYEQYF. The CDR3 nucleotides read TGTGCCAGCAGCTCCTCTAGCGGGGGGCCCTACGAGCAGTACTTC.

This clonotype occurred many times. V is TRBV2 and J is TRBJ2-7, with D perhaps matching TRBD1 (5 bases). The CDR3 is 13 amino acids. V was trimmed by 6 bases and J by 2 bases, leaving 11 bases between them. Germline V lookup: CDR1 SNHLY, CDR2 FYNNEI. CDR3 sequence (DNA): TGTGCCAGCAGACCCGACAGCCCCTACGAGCAGTACTTC. This translates into CASRPDSPYEQYF.

This clonotype was counted at least ten times. This rearrangement joins TRBV28 to TRBJ2-1; weak D call: TRBD2 (5 bases). The germline V and J ends were trimmed by 3 bases and 6 bases, with 9 bases remaining between them. In germline, CDR1 is MDHEN, CDR2 SYDVKM. The CDR3 runs to 13 residues. The CDR3 DNA sequence: TGTGCCAGCAGTTTTCTAGCTTTCAATGAGCAGTTCTTC. It translates to CASSFLAFNEQFF.

This clonotype was detected many times. This chain links TRBV10-1 with TRBJ2-7; unclear D gene. Germline-derived CDR1 and CDR2 are WNHNN and SYGVQD (reference sequence). Trimming cost V 5 bases and J 0 bases, with 5 bases left between them. The CDR3 covers 12 residues. The CDR3 bases are TGCGCCAGCAGTTATCCCTCCTACGAGCAGTACTTC. This translates into CASSYPSYEQYF.

The rearrangement links TRBV24-1 to TRBJ2-1, with D hard to call. Germline CDR1 is KGHDR and CDR2 is SFDVKD. Deletions cut 9 bases from V and 0 bases from J, with 8 bases between. This CDR3 is built from 13 residues. CDR3 loop: CATAGSSYNEQFF. The CDR3 region has the DNA TGTGCCACCGCAGGAAGCTCCTACAATGAGCAGTTCTTC.

In DNA form, the CDR3 reads TGCGCCAGCAGCTTGGAGTTAGGACAGGGGGGAGAGACCCAGTACTTC. Translating it yields CASSLELGQGGETQYF. The chain joins TRBV5-1 to TRBJ2-5; TRBD1 matches 10 bases. J lost 4 bases, V lost 0 bases, and 6 bases had no gene match. The germline V gene encodes CDR1 SGHRS and CDR2 YFSETQ. The CDR3 contains 16 residues.

Ten or more counts support this clonotype. J is TRBJ1-2 and V is TRBV3-1; 7 bases agree with TRBD1. CDR1 is LGHDT, CDR2 YNNKEL, per germline (reference sequence). Trimming cost V 5 bases and J 2 bases; bases outside gene matches: 5. The CDR3 covers 14 residues. CDR3 region: CASSLGQDNYGYTF. The CDR3 coding sequence is TGTGCCAGCAGCTTAGGACAGGACAACTATGGCTACACCTTC.

There are a few counts of this clonotype. The rearrangement uses TRBV29-1 and TRBJ1-3, with D unclear. V was shortened by 7 bases and J by 0 bases, with 4 bases between the two germline ends. This CDR3 is 11 amino acids long. In germline, CDR1 is SQVTM, CDR2 ANQGSEA. In DNA, the CDR3 is TGCAGCGGCCGCTCTGGAAACACCATATATTTT. Translating gives CSGRSGNTIYF.

This clonotype was recorded many times. The J gene is TRBJ2-1, the V gene TRBV5-1, with 10 positions matching TRBD2. J was trimmed by 5 bases and V by 4 bases; bases with no gene match: 6. This CDR3 is 15 amino acids long. The germline V gene has CDR1 SGHRS and CDR2 YFSETQ. The CDR3 DNA is TGCGCCAGCAGCCCTCAGCGGGGGGGTCACAATGAGCAGTTCTTC. Translated: CASSPQRGGHNEQFF. Looking up the rest from reference TRBV5-1 and TRBJ2-1 gives the full variable domain: KAGVTQTPRYLIKTRGQQVTLSCSPISGHRSVSWYQQTPGQGLQFLFEYFSETQRNKGNFPGRFSGRQFSNSRSEMNVSTLELGDSALYLCASSPQRGGHNEQFFGPGTRLTVL.

This chain joins TRBV19 and TRBJ2-5; 7 nucleotides line up with TRBD2. CDR3 length: 14 residues. Trimming at V came to 1 base and at J to 2 bases, leaving 1 base not matched to a gene. Germline CDR1 and CDR2: LNHDA and SQIVND (reference sequence). This CDR3 is CASSIVGGQETQYF. CDR3 DNA: TGTGCCAGTAGTATAGTGGGGGGGCAAGAGACCCAGTACTTC.

The chain is built from TRBV20-1 and TRBJ1-1; no reliable D call. CDR1 and CDR2 from the germline V gene are DFQATT and SNEGSKA (reference sequence). The V and J ends lost 0 bases and 1 base respectively, with 18 bases between them. The CDR3 consists of 17 residues. This CDR3 is CSARDPLYGYRNTEAFF. In nucleotides, the CDR3 is TGCAGTGCTAGAGATCCCCTGTACGGGTATAGGAACACTGAAGCTTTCTTT.

This chain links TRBV19 with TRBJ2-3, with D possibly matching TRBD2 (5 bases). Trimming removed 3 bases from V and 4 bases from J, with 23 bases in between. Germline CDR1 LNHDA, CDR2 SQIVND (reference sequence). This CDR3 has 18 amino acids. Here the CDR3 DNA reads TGTGCCAGTAGTATGGGTGGGATCGCTCTCCTGGGAGCAGATACGCAGTATTTT. Amino acids: CASSMGGIALLGADTQYF.

The chain couples TRBV19 to TRBJ1-1, with 9 bases lining up with TRBD1. From germline, CDR1 is LNHDA and CDR2 SQIVND (reference sequence). CDR3 length equals 15 residues. V was clipped by 6 bases and J by 4 bases; unmatched bases: 9. In DNA, the CDR3 is TGTGCCAGTAGGCCACAGGGGGCAAAGGGCACTGAAGCTTTCTTT. This codes for CASRPQGAKGTEAFF.

In its sample, this clonotype was seen many times. The rearrangement uses TRBV3-1 and TRBJ2-5; D might be TRBD2 (5 bases). Trimming took 1 base from V and 1 from J, leaving 10 bases between them. Per the germline V gene, CDR1 is LGHDT and CDR2 is YNNKEL (reference sequence). The CDR3 loop spans 15 amino acids. The CDR3, as DNA: TGTGCCAGCAGCCAAGGGACTTGGGGCCAAGAGACCCAGTACTTC. Translated: CASSQGTWGQETQYF.

The sample holds many counts of this clonotype. V usage is TRBV11-2 and J usage is TRBJ1-1, with D possibly TRBD1 on 6 matching bases. Germline-derived CDR1 and CDR2 are SGHAT and FQNNGV. V lost 6 bases and J lost 5, with 16 bases in between. The CDR3 sequence is 14 residues long. The DNA of the CDR3 is TGTGCCAGCAGGACAAACAGGGCAGGGACTGAAGCTTTCTTT. As protein: CASRTNRAGTEAFF.

This clonotype was counted ten times or more. The rearrangement links TRBV12-3 or TRBV12-4 to TRBJ2-2; D not certain. The V gene lost 6 bases and the J gene lost 4 bases, with 9 bases spanning the gap. The CDR3 loop spans 13 amino acids. CDR3 nucleotides: TGTGCCAGCAGCCCTCGTCGCACCGGGGAGCTGTTTTTT. Residues: CASSPRRTGELFF.

The sample holds many counts of this clonotype. This chain links TRBV7-6 with TRBJ2-1; possibly TRBD1 or TRBD2 for D (6 bases each). The CDR3 runs to 17 residues. Between the trimmed V and J ends, which lost 5 bases and 9 bases, there was a span of 26 bases. Germline V gene data show CDR1 as SGHVS and CDR2 as FNYEAQ. This chain's CDR3 is CASSLSLKRGATGEQFF. For the CDR3, the DNA is TGTGCCAGCAGCCTTTCCCTTAAGAGGGGGGCTACAGGTGAGCAGTTCTTC.

The chain is built from TRBV19 and TRBJ2-7; D is perhaps TRBD1 or TRBD2 (5 bases each). Germline loops: CDR1 LNHDA, CDR2 SQIVND (reference sequence). Trimming removed 5 bases from V and 9 bases from J, with 17 bases in between. CDR3 length: 13 amino acids. DNA of the CDR3: TGTGCCAGTAGTCCTCCCGGGGCCGGAGGGCAGTACTTC. Its translation: CASSPPGAGGQYF. The full variable domain, completed using reference TRBV19 and TRBJ2-7, is DGGITQSPKYLFRKEGQNVTLSCEQNLNHDAMYWYRQDPGQGLRLIYYSQIVNDFQKGDIAEGYSVSREKKESFPLTVTSAQKNPTAFYLCASSPPGAGGQYFGPGTRLTVT.

This clonotype was detected only a few times. The genes are TRBV4-1 and TRBJ2-2, with D possibly TRBD1 on 5 matching bases. Trimming shortened V by 4 bases and J by 3 bases, and 15 bases separated the two germline ends. The CDR3 loop spans 16 amino acids. The V gene's germline CDR1 is MGHRA and CDR2 YSYEKL. The CDR3 coding sequence is TGCGCCAGCAGCCCAAGGCAGGGCTTGGACACCGGGGAGCTGTTTTTT. Translation gives CASSPRQGLDTGELFF.

The sample holds a few counts of this clonotype. The rearrangement links TRBV5-1 to TRBJ2-1, with D unclear. The germline gives CDR1 SGHRS, CDR2 YFSETQ. This CDR3 contains 14 residues. Trimming stripped 0 bases from V and 1 base from J, with 5 bases between. The CDR3 DNA reads TGCGCCAGCAGCTTGGAGGTGTCCTACAATGAGCAGTTCTTC. It encodes CASSLEVSYNEQFF.